This is a list of T cell receptor beta chains from one sample in a study of vaccination effects on CD4 cells after COVID-19. Antigens of these TCRs are unknown. Measured with immunoSEQ multiplex PCR; TCRdb has only the in-frame clones, and not every one. This sample has tens of thousands of clones; around 67% occur once, and the top ten carry 9.5% to 12%. The sequencing used CD4+ T cells from PBMCs cultured without peptide, collected before COVID-19 vaccination. Receptor source: a human donor who received a COVID-19 vaccine. Both conserved end residues are part of each CDR3. A D gene is named only where the DNA matches it firmly. Clone size appears in some rows only: once, few, many, or a class for an expanded clone.

once	TRBJ2-3	TRBV5-1	NA	CASSLAGISTDTQYF	TGCGCCAGCAGCTTGGCGGGTATTAGCACAGATACGCAGTATTTT
NA	TRBJ1-1	TRBV18	TRBD1	CASSPGTGEGAFF	TGTGCCAGCTCACCGGGGACAGGGGAGGGAGCTTTCTTT
NA	TRBJ2-7	TRBV20-1	TRBD1	CSASWETGWSYEQYF	TGCAGTGCTAGTTGGGAGACAGGGTGGTCCTACGAGCAGTACTTC
NA	TRBJ1-5	TRBV4-2	NA	CASSQDILTVNQPQHF	TGTGCCAGCAGCCAAGATATTTTGACGGTCAATCAGCCCCAGCATTTT
NA	TRBJ2-7	TRBV20-1	NA	CSAGETYEQYF	TGCAGTGCTGGCGAGACCTACGAGCAGTACTTC
NA	TRBJ1-5	TRBV15	TRBD1	CATSTDREIGPQHF	TGTGCCACCAGCACCGACAGGGAAATAGGGCCCCAGCATTTT
few	TRBJ1-3	TRBV30	TRBD1	CAWSKPGQSGNTIYF	TGTGCCTGGAGTAAACCGGGACAGTCTGGAAACACCATATATTTT
NA	TRBJ2-7	TRBV5-1	NA	CASSLEGTIVSEQYF	TGCGCCAGCAGCTTGGAGGGGACAATCGTCAGCGAGCAGTACTTC
NA	TRBJ2-7	TRBV30	NA	CAWRTGTSYEQYF	TGTGCCTGGAGGACGGGAACTTCCTACGAGCAGTACTTC
few	TRBJ2-3	TRBV5-1	NA	CASSLGGTDTQYF	TGCGCCAGCAGCTTGGGGGGCACAGATACGCAGTATTTT
NA	TRBJ1-3	TRBV28	NA	CASSFGGYGNTIYF	TGTGCCAGCAGTTTTGGGGGCTACGGAAACACCATATATTTT
NA	TRBJ2-1	TRBV6-5	TRBD1	CASLTGLYNEQFF	TGTGCCAGCCTGACAGGGCTATACAATGAGCAGTTCTTC
NA	TRBJ2-7	TRBV29-1	NA	CSGVGAADSSYEQYF	TGCAGCGGTGTTGGGGCGGCGGACTCTTCCTACGAGCAGTACTTC
NA	TRBJ1-5	TRBV12-3/TRBV12-4	NA	CASTPLPGQPQHF	TGTGCCAGCACCCCACTCCCAGGGCAGCCCCAGCATTTT
NA	TRBJ2-5	TRBV28	NA	CASSRDRFGAQYF	TGTGCCAGCAGCCGGGACCGGTTCGGGGCCCAGTACTTC
NA	TRBJ2-3	TRBV12-5	TRBD2	CASGLPGGHTDTQYF	TGTGCTAGTGGTCTGCCGGGAGGGCACACAGATACGCAGTATTTT
NA	TRBJ2-1	TRBV18	NA	CASSPFHRRSSYNEQFF	TGTGCCAGCTCCCCGTTTCACAGGAGGAGCTCCTACAATGAGCAGTTCTTC
NA	TRBJ1-5	TRBV7-6	TRBD1	CASSFGQGVNQPQHF	TGTGCCAGCAGCTTCGGACAGGGAGTAAATCAGCCCCAGCATTTT
NA	TRBJ1-1	TRBV7-2	NA	CASSLGEVTEAFF	TGTGCCAGCAGCTTAGGCGAGGTCACTGAAGCTTTCTTT
NA	TRBJ1-2	TRBV28	TRBD1	CASGAGGAGAGYGYTF	TGTGCCAGCGGGGCAGGGGGGGCAGGGGCGGGCTATGGCTACACCTTC
NA	TRBJ2-5	TRBV4-1	TRBD2	CASSHLAAREETQYF	TGCGCCAGCAGCCATCTAGCGGCGAGAGAAGAGACCCAGTACTTC
NA	TRBJ1-5	TRBV29-1	NA	CSVDGGMGQPQHF	TGCAGCGTTGACGGGGGCATGGGGCAGCCCCAGCATTTT
NA	TRBJ1-5	TRBV6-1	TRBD1	CASSASGTGAPYNQPQHF	TGTGCCAGCAGTGCTTCCGGGACAGGGGCCCCCTACAATCAGCCCCAGCATTTT
NA	TRBJ2-1	TRBV11-3	NA	CASSLGGLAAYNEQFF	TGTGCCAGCAGCTTAGGGGGACTCGCAGCGTACAATGAGCAGTTCTTC
NA	TRBJ1-1	TRBV2	NA	CATTLNTEAFF	TGTGCCACCACCTTGAACACTGAAGCTTTCTTT
NA	TRBJ1-1	TRBV3-1/TRBV3-2	NA	CASSQGGNTEAFF	TGTGCCAGCAGCCAGGGTGGGAACACTGAAGCTTTCTTT
once	TRBJ1-2	TRBV5-6	TRBD1	CASRIGQDYGYTF	TGTGCCAGCAGGATCGGACAGGACTATGGCTACACCTTC
NA	TRBJ1-6	TRBV2	NA	CATRAGMNSPLHF	TGTGCCACCCGCGCCGGGATGAATTCACCCCTCCACTTT
NA	TRBJ1-5	TRBV4-1	TRBD1	CASSQPTGGESNQPQHF	TGCGCCAGCAGCCAACCTACAGGGGGCGAGAGCAATCAGCCCCAGCATTTT
NA	TRBJ2-2	TRBV13	TRBD2	CASSLVLGGAPNTGELFF	TGTGCCAGCAGCTTAGTTCTCGGGGGGGCCCCGAACACCGGGGAGCTGTTTTTT
few	TRBJ1-3	TRBV3-1/TRBV3-2	TRBD1	CASSQTGGPGNTIYF	TGTGCCAGCAGCCAGACAGGGGGACCCGGAAACACCATATATTTT
NA	TRBJ2-5	TRBV10-3	TRBD2	CAIRGLAGETQYF	TGTGCCATCAGGGGACTAGCAGGGGAGACCCAGTACTTC
NA	TRBJ1-1	TRBV18	NA	CASSPLPEAFF	TGTGCCAGCTCACCACTGCCTGAAGCTTTCTTT
NA	TRBJ1-2	TRBV4-3	NA	CASSQDQGGFYGYTF	TGCGCCAGCAGCCAAGATCAAGGGGGATTCTATGGCTACACCTTC
NA	TRBJ2-3	TRBV4-3	TRBD1	CASSQTGGTSTDTQYF	TGCGCCAGCAGCCAAACAGGGGGAACTAGCACAGATACGCAGTATTTT
once	TRBJ1-2	TRBV3-1/TRBV3-2	NA	CASSHRSTAYGYTF	TGTGCCAGCAGCCACCGATCGACAGCCTATGGCTACACCTTC
NA	TRBJ1-4	TRBV4-1	TRBD1	CASSQPRQGMKLFF	TGCGCCAGCAGCCAACCGAGACAGGGGATGAAACTGTTTTTT
few	TRBJ2-7	TRBV6-2/TRBV6-3	NA	CASSYHGGPYEQYF	TGTGCCAGCAGTTACCATGGAGGGCCATACGAGCAGTACTTC
NA	TRBJ1-5	TRBV4-1	TRBD1	CASSTGTGNQPQHF	TGCGCCAGCAGTACAGGGACAGGGAATCAGCCCCAGCATTTT
NA	TRBJ2-6	TRBV7-9	NA	CASSLKIAEVNVLTF	TGTGCCAGCAGCTTAAAGATTGCCGAGGTCAACGTCCTGACTTTC
once	TRBJ2-4	TRBV10-3	TRBD2	CAISRTSAATGAADIQYF	TGTGCCATCAGCAGGACTAGCGCCGCAACCGGAGCCGCGGACATTCAGTACTTC
NA	TRBJ2-7	TRBV19	NA	CASSSNYYEQYF	TGTGCCAGTAGCTCCAATTACTACGAGCAGTACTTC
NA	TRBJ1-3	TRBV6-5	NA	CASILGGAGNTIYF	TGTGCCAGCATCCTCGGGGGGGCTGGAAACACCATATATTTT
NA	TRBJ2-1	TRBV3-1/TRBV3-2	TRBD2	CASSQSPSGSSYNEQFF	TGTGCCAGCAGCCAGTCCCCTAGCGGGAGTTCCTACAATGAGCAGTTCTTC
NA	TRBJ2-7	TRBV3-1/TRBV3-2	TRBD1	CASSQGEKTGAYEQYF	TGTGCCAGCAGCCAAGGGGAGAAGACAGGGGCTTACGAGCAGTACTTC
NA	TRBJ1-5	TRBV7-2	NA	CASSLATTSNQPQHF	TGTGCCAGCAGCTTAGCGACTACTAGCAATCAGCCCCAGCATTTT
NA	TRBJ2-5	TRBV9	NA	CASSVGIGAGDSRTQYF	TGTGCCAGCAGCGTAGGCATCGGGGCAGGTGACTCGAGGACCCAGTACTTC
NA	TRBJ1-4	TRBV9	NA	CASSASGGGEKLFF	TGTGCCAGCAGCGCCTCGGGGGGGGGAGAAAAACTGTTTTTT
few	TRBJ2-2	TRBV3-1/TRBV3-2	TRBD2	CASRDLIAGKNTGELFF	TGTGCCAGCAGGGACCTGATAGCGGGGAAGAACACCGGGGAGCTGTTTTTT
NA	TRBJ2-1	TRBV23-1	NA	CASSPRDDTDNEQFF	TGCGCCAGCAGTCCCCGGGACGACACCGACAATGAGCAGTTCTTC
NA	TRBJ2-7	TRBV3-1/TRBV3-2	TRBD2	CASSPSGGGSYEQYF	TGTGCCAGCAGCCCTAGCGGGGGGGGTTCCTACGAGCAGTACTTC
NA	TRBJ2-5	TRBV6-1	TRBD2	CASNRLAGGETQYF	TGTGCCAGCAACCGACTAGCGGGAGGGGAGACCCAGTACTTC
NA	TRBJ2-2	TRBV15	NA	CATSRYIAGELFF	TGTGCCACCAGCAGATATATAGCCGGGGAGCTGTTTTTT
NA	TRBJ1-1	TRBV19	NA	CASSRGTEAFF	TGTGCCAGTAGTAGGGGAACTGAAGCTTTCTTT
NA	TRBJ2-5	TRBV14	TRBD2	CASSQGGPRRGQETQYF	TGTGCCAGCAGCCAAGGGGGTCCTCGGCGGGGGCAAGAGACCCAGTACTTC